Below, one TCR beta chain is given with its context. Its cognate antigen is unknown. This specimen belongs to a study of cytomegalovirus exposure and HLA in healthy donors. On the study more broadly: It was reported in a later analysis that the same platform had been used for the 120 or so validation repertoires as for the 550 to 700 first-cohort repertoires. General study findings and limits: High sensitivity and specificity were reportedly achieved when the classifier diagnosed cytomegalovirus status. The study flagged roughly 160 TCR beta chains as cytomegalovirus-associated.

V lost 6 bases to trimming and J lost 4 bases; unmatched junction nucleotides: 3. CDR1 and CDR2 (germline): SNHLY, FYNNEI. This CDR3 region has 14 residues. Libraries were prepared by immunoSEQ multiplex PCR; TCRdb keeps only in-frame clonotypes and omits some of them. The sample shows some 310,000 clones, approximately 85% of them seen only once. Material: PBMCs. This sequence was found in a young man in good health and CMV-seronegative. V is TRBV2 and J is TRBJ1-4, with 9 positions matching TRBD1. The CDR3 spells CASRDRGSNEKLFF. CDR3 sequence (DNA): TGTGCCAGCAGGGACAGGGGAAGTAATGAAAAACTGTTTTTT.